This entry lists 18 T cell receptor beta chains sequenced from one sample in a study of T cell changes during pregnancy in multiple sclerosis. Repertoires were generated with immunoSEQ multiplex PCR, while TCRdb's copy carries only in-frame clones and drops some. The sample has about 68,000 clones, about 89% seen once. This specimen consisted of peripheral blood, obtained in the second trimester of pregnancy. Source of these receptors: a female donor with multiple sclerosis, enrolled in a pregnancy study.

The chain's CDR3 is CASSSTGGVMNTEAFF. The CDR3 coding sequence is TGTGCCAGCAGCTCGACCGGGGGGGTTATGAACACTGAAGCTTTCTTT. This sequence joins TRBV7-3 and TRBJ1-1; tentatively, D is TRBD1 (5 bases). This CDR3 comprises 16 residues. Between the trimmed V and J ends, which lost 4 bases and 0 bases, there was a span of 15 bases. Per germline, CDR1 SGHTA and CDR2 FQGTGA.

The V and J genes are TRBV9 and TRBJ2-1, with D unresolved. CDR1 and CDR2 from the germline V gene are SGDLS and YYNGEE. Trimming took 4 bases from V and 0 from J, leaving 20 bases between them. The CDR3 has 18 amino acids. Here the CDR3 DNA reads TGTGCCAGCAGCCCCTATCAAAGAGAGGTACGCTCCTACAATGAGCAGTTCTTC. Amino acids: CASSPYQREVRSYNEQFF.

The chain carries TRBV6-5 and TRBJ2-7; D may be TRBD1 (6 bases). From germline, CDR1 is MNHEY and CDR2 SVGAGI. The CDR3 is 16 amino acids. Trimming cost V 4 bases and J 6 bases, with 22 bases left between them. CDR3 protein: CASSSFRSVLGGEQYF. For the CDR3, the DNA is TGTGCCAGCAGTTCTTTTAGATCAGTGCTAGGGGGCGAGCAGTACTTC.

The chain recombines TRBV6-5 with TRBJ1-2; 9 bases are a match to TRBD1. Trimming cost V 6 bases and J 4 bases; bases outside gene matches: 9. Germline V lookup: CDR1 MNHEY, CDR2 SVGAGI. CDR3 size: 15 residues. CDR3 DNA: TGTGCCAGCAGCGAGACAGGGGGGATAGTCTATGGCTACACCTTC. This codes for CASSETGGIVYGYTF.

The chain combines TRBV7-8 with TRBJ2-3; a possible D gene is TRBD1 (5 bases). CDR3 size: 16 residues. Germline CDR1 SGHVS, CDR2 FQNEAQ. Deletions cut 0 bases from V and 0 bases from J, with 10 bases between. CDR3 amino acids: CASSLAPRASTDTQYF. CDR3 bases: TGTGCCAGCAGCTTAGCTCCCAGGGCTAGCACAGATACGCAGTATTTT.

The gene calls are TRBV11-2 and TRBJ2-2, with 7 bases lining up with TRBD1. CDR1 and CDR2 (germline): SGHAT, FQNNGV. Unmatched junction bases numbered 2, after V lost 3 bases and J lost 1 base. CDR3 length: 15 residues. CDR3 DNA sequence: TGTGCCAGCAGCTTCACAGGGGTGAACACCGGGGAGCTGTTTTTT. Amino acid sequence: CASSFTGVNTGELFF.

This chain joins TRBV30 and TRBJ1-5; 9 nucleotides match TRBD1. V dropped 2 bases and J dropped 5; count of bases not matched to a gene: 4. Germline V gives CDR1 GTSNPN, CDR2 SVGIG (reference sequence). CDR3 length: 14 residues. The CDR3: CAWSSGQGHQPQHF. CDR3 nucleotides: TGTGCCTGGAGTTCGGGACAGGGACATCAGCCCCAGCATTTT.

J is TRBJ1-2 and V is TRBV2, with D possibly being TRBD1 (5 bases). Trimming shortened V by 10 bases and J by 8 bases, and 26 bases separated the two germline ends. This CDR3 is 15 amino acids long. Germline CDR1 reads SNHLY; CDR2 reads FYNNEI. As DNA, the CDR3 is TGTGCCACCGCCGAGATTTCCGCTAGGGGCGGCGGCTACACCTTC. This codes for CATAEISARGGGYTF.

V and J are TRBV5-4 and TRBJ2-3; weak D call: TRBD1 (6 bases). Per germline, CDR1 SGHNT and CDR2 YYREEE (reference sequence). The CDR3 loop spans 15 amino acids. Trimming took 2 bases from V and 3 from J, leaving 13 bases between them. CDR3 residues: CASSFDGGPTDTQYF. For the CDR3, the DNA is TGTGCCAGCAGCTTTGATGGGGGCCCTACAGATACGCAGTATTTT.

The genes are TRBV2 and TRBJ2-5, with D possibly matching TRBD2 (6 bases). This CDR3 is built from 14 residues. The V gene lost 5 bases and the J gene lost 1 base, with 11 bases spanning the gap. CDR1 is SNHLY and CDR2 is FYNNEI in the germline V gene. Written as DNA, the CDR3 is TGTGCCAGCAGTCCATTGACTAGCCAAGAGACCCAGTACTTC. Protein: CASSPLTSQETQYF. The full variable domain, completed using reference TRBV2 and TRBJ2-5, is EPEVTQTPSHQVTQMGQEVILRCVPISNHLYFYWYRQILGQKVEFLVSFYNNEISEKSEIFDDQFSVERPDGSNFTLKIRSTKLEDSAMYFCASSPLTSQETQYFGPGTRLLVL.

V gene TRBV28 combines with J gene TRBJ2-2; D may be TRBD2 (7 bases). V lost 7 bases and J lost 5, with 14 bases in between. This CDR3 is 14 amino acids long. Germline values: CDR1 MDHEN, CDR2 SYDVKM. CDR3 sequence: CASIWGGATGELFF. For the CDR3, the DNA is TGTGCCAGCATTTGGGGGGGCGCGACCGGGGAGCTGTTTTTT.

CDR3: CASSAFSSGGPTGELFF. Here the CDR3 DNA reads TGTGCCAGCAGCGCCTTCTCTAGCGGGGGGCCCACCGGGGAGCTGTTTTTT. The rearrangement links TRBV9 to TRBJ2-2; 11 nucleotides match TRBD2. V was clipped by 3 bases and J by 4 bases; unmatched bases: 8. The CDR3 is 17 amino acids. Germline CDR1 reads SGDLS; CDR2 reads YYNGEE.

J is TRBJ1-2 and V is TRBV9; 12 bases fit TRBD1. V lost 3 bases to trimming and J lost 4 bases; unmatched junction nucleotides: 7. CDR1 SGDLS and CDR2 YYNGEE come from the germline V gene. The CDR3 is 16 residues long. This CDR3 is CASSGGTGGAAYGYTF. CDR3 in DNA: TGTGCCAGCAGCGGAGGGACAGGGGGCGCCGCCTATGGCTACACCTTC.

V gene TRBV12-5 combines with J gene TRBJ2-7; 7 bases are shared with TRBD1. After removal of 1 base from V and 6 bases from J, the junction contained 9 bases not matched to a gene. Germline CDR1 and CDR2: LGHNT and FRNRAP. There are 15 residues in the CDR3. Here the CDR3 DNA reads TGTGCTAGTGGTTTGGATACAGGGGCAGGTCGCGAGCAGTACTTC. This translates into CASGLDTGAGREQYF.

The CDR3 loop is CASSKQGSANTGELFF. CDR3 nucleotide sequence: TGTGCCAGCAGCAAACAGGGGTCCGCGAACACCGGGGAGCTGTTTTTT. The gene calls are TRBV7-2 and TRBJ2-2; 7 bases line up with TRBD1. V trimming: 5 bases; J trimming: 0 bases; junction bases outside the gene matches: 6. This CDR3 has 16 amino acids. The V gene's germline CDR1 is SGHTA and CDR2 FQGNSA.

Turning to this clone: Other DNA variants within this sample encode the same CDR3. This chain connects TRBV19 to TRBJ2-7; D perhaps matches TRBD2 (6 bases). Deletions cut 6 bases from V and 4 bases from J, with 13 bases between. The CDR3 sequence is 13 residues long. Germline V gives CDR1 LNHDA, CDR2 SQIVND (reference sequence). CDR3 sequence (DNA): TGTGCCAGTAGGCAATTGGGGGGATACGAGCAGTACTTC. This encodes CASRQLGGYEQYF.

The rearrangement uses TRBV18 and TRBJ2-7; D might be TRBD1 (5 bases). V gave up 6 bases and J gave up 0 bases, with 12 bases separating them. CDR1 KGHSH and CDR2 LQKENI come from the germline V gene. The CDR3 totals 14 residues. The DNA for the CDR3 is TGTGCCAGCTCGCGATCCGACAGCTCCTACGAGCAGTACTTC. This gives the protein CASSRSDSSYEQYF.

The CDR3 loop is CASSLLAGGLGEQFF. In DNA form, the CDR3 reads TGTGCCAGCAGCTTGCTAGCGGGGGGGCTCGGTGAGCAGTTCTTC. The V gene is TRBV5-6, the J gene TRBJ2-1, with TRBD2 matching over 12 bases. This CDR3 is built from 15 residues. J lost 9 bases, V lost 1 base, and 5 bases had no gene match. Germline V gene sequence: CDR1 SGHDT, CDR2 YYEEEE.